The 29 T cell receptor beta chains given below trace back to one sample, sequenced in a study of cytomegalovirus exposure and HLA in healthy donors (dated by TCRdb to 2016 to 2017). The method behind the library was the immunoSEQ multiplex PCR assay. The multiplex PCR relied on a mix of 60 forward primers for TCR Vbeta segments and 13 reverse primers for TCR Jbeta segments. TCRdb's version of the immuneACCESS table is confined to in-frame rearrangements and falls short of the full clone set. An unresolved V gene accounts for under half of the shortfall where checked; the remainder is of unknown origin. Recorded for this sample are 150,000 to 200,000 clones; around 85% of them occurred a single time. The ten top clones hold over 2% of the sample. The specimen sequenced was PBMCs. The receptors stem from a woman between 45 and 65 years old in good health and CMV-seronegative.

Concerning this clone itself: One end of the junction does not line up with germline, which may come from a read error. This specimen includes other DNA sequences encoding the same CDR3. This sequence joins TRBV19 and TRBJ1-1; D gene ambiguous. Germline assignment: CDR1 LNHDA and CDR2 SQIVND (reference sequence). The CDR3 sequence is 13 residues long. The CDR3 protein is CASTIQNPTEAFF. The DNA of the CDR3 is TGCGCCAGTACGATACAAAACCCCACTGAAGCTTTCTTT.

Only a few counts were recorded for this clone. The gene calls are TRBV6-5 and TRBJ1-3; 8 nucleotides line up with TRBD1. Looked up from germline, CDR1 is MNHEY and CDR2 is SVGAGI. This CDR3 region has 16 residues. V was pared by 2 bases and J by 3 bases, with 6 bases of the junction left unmatched. This chain's CDR3 is CASSYLPGGFGNTIYF. As DNA, the CDR3 is TGTGCCAGCAGTTACCTTCCAGGGGGCTTTGGAAACACCATATATTTT.

V gene TRBV7-9 combines with J gene TRBJ2-5, with 10 bases that match TRBD1. This CDR3 has 14 residues. V shed 5 bases and J 6 bases; nucleotides not matched to a gene: 6. Germline V CDR1 and CDR2: SEHNR, FQNEAQ (reference sequence). CDR3 residues: CASSTTGGGKTQYF. DNA of the CDR3: TGTGCCAGCAGCACGACAGGGGGCGGAAAGACCCAGTACTTC.

This clone was detected only a few times. The chain joins TRBV4-3 to TRBJ2-5; weak D call: TRBD2 (6 bases). The CDR3 length is 16 residues. Trimming shortened V by 4 bases and J by 9 bases, and 24 bases separated the two germline ends. CDR1 is LGHNA, CDR2 YSLEER, per germline. CDR3 bases: TGCGCCAGCAGCCGAACAGGACCGACCACTCCGGGAGCCCAGTACTTC. Amino acids: CASSRTGPTTPGAQYF.

The chain couples TRBV5-1 to TRBJ2-1; TRBD2 matches 9 bases. J gave up 8 bases and V 6 bases, and 6 bases lay outside the gene matches. The CDR3 length is 13 residues. CDR1 SGHRS and CDR2 YFSETQ come from the germline V gene. This chain's CDR3 is CASMREGQDEQFF. The CDR3 bases are TGCGCCAGCATGCGGGAGGGCCAGGATGAGCAGTTCTTC.

The chain uses TRBV5-6 and TRBJ2-7; D not certain. V shed 4 bases and J shed 4 bases, with 15 bases lying between them. Germline V gene lookup returns CDR1 SGHDT and CDR2 YYEEEE. The CDR3 sequence is 14 residues long. CDR3 sequence: CASSLLHGAYEQYF. As DNA, the CDR3 is TGTGCCAGCAGCCTTCTCCACGGTGCTTACGAGCAGTACTTC.

V and J are TRBV4-3 and TRBJ2-7; D is uncertain. Trimming cost V 0 bases and J 0 bases, with 9 bases left between them. Germline V lookup: CDR1 LGHNA, CDR2 YSLEER. This CDR3 is 15 amino acids long. The CDR3 sequence: CASSQEVVPSYEQYF. DNA of the CDR3: TGCGCCAGCAGCCAAGAAGTAGTTCCCTCCTACGAGCAGTACTTC.

The chain uses TRBV5-1 and TRBJ2-5; D is possibly TRBD1 (5 bases). Trimming stripped 0 bases from V and 5 bases from J, with 11 bases between. Germline V gene data show CDR1 as SGHRS and CDR2 as YFSETQ. The CDR3 runs to 14 residues. The chain's CDR3 is CASSLVDNRETQYF. Written as DNA, the CDR3 is TGCGCCAGCAGCTTGGTGGACAACCGGGAGACCCAGTACTTC.

This clone came up a few times. At one of its ends the junction is not consistent with the germline gene, which may arise from a read error. This rearrangement joins TRBV5-6 to TRBJ2-4; D might be TRBD1 (5 bases). CDR1 and CDR2 from the germline V gene are SGHDT and YYEEEE. CDR3 length equals 15 residues. CDR3 DNA sequence: TGTGCCAGCAGCTCTCAGAGGACATCCAAGAACATTCAGTACTTC. It specifies CASSSQRTSKNIQYF.

The chain links TRBV19 to TRBJ2-7, with TRBD1 identical over 7 bases. Per the germline V gene, CDR1 is LNHDA and CDR2 is SQIVND (reference sequence). This CDR3 has 19 amino acids. With V trimmed by 6 bases and J by 3 bases, 23 bases remained unmatched. CDR3 sequence reads: CASRGVTGTEIPSRYEQYF. In DNA form, the CDR3 reads TGTGCCAGTAGGGGCGTGACAGGGACGGAGATCCCCTCACGCTACGAGCAGTACTTC.

This clone was counted a few times. The chain uses TRBV6-1 and TRBJ1-2, with D perhaps TRBD1 (5 bases). Germline CDR1 and CDR2: MNHNS and SASEGT. Trimming cost V 4 bases and J 4 bases, with 16 bases left between them. The CDR3 spans 15 residues. The CDR3 DNA follows: TGTGCCAGCAGTGGATTGATGGGGGGACTCTATGGCTACACCTTC. Protein sequence: CASSGLMGGLYGYTF.

The V call is TRBV5-1, the J call TRBJ2-2, with 7 bases fitting TRBD2. The germline V gene has CDR1 SGHRS and CDR2 YFSETQ. The CDR3 is made up of 15 amino acids. V shed 0 bases, J shed 1 base, and the junction held 0 bases outside the gene matches. The CDR3, as DNA: TGCGCCAGCAGCTTGGCTAGCGGGAACACCGGGGAGCTGTTTTTT. Its protein product is CASSLASGNTGELFF.

The chain has TRBV25-1 and TRBJ2-3, with 7 bases lining up with TRBD2. V shed 1 base, J shed 4 bases, and the junction held 5 bases outside the gene matches. The CDR3 has 15 amino acids. From germline, CDR1 is MGHDK and CDR2 SYGVNS. The CDR3 DNA reads as TGTGCCAGCAGTGAATTGGGCGGGGGAGCAGATACGCAGTATTTT. Translation gives CASSELGGGADTQYF.

DNA of the CDR3: TGTGCCAGCAGGCTAATCGGGGTAGATAACCAGCCCCAGCATTTT. It codes for CASRLIGVDNQPQHF. The J gene is TRBJ1-5, the V gene TRBV7-2; no definite D call. This CDR3 comprises 15 residues. The V and J ends lost 6 bases and 7 bases respectively, with 19 bases between them. Germline V gene data show CDR1 as SGHTA and CDR2 as FQGNSA.

The chain uses TRBV30 and TRBJ2-3; D ambiguous. CDR3 length: 14 residues. Trimming pared 2 bases from V and 1 base from J, leaving 10 bases between. Germline values: CDR1 GTSNPN, CDR2 SVGIG (reference sequence). The CDR3 here is CAWSLRIGTDTQYF. The CDR3 bases are TGTGCCTGGAGTCTGCGGATCGGCACAGATACGCAGTATTTT.

The chain recombines TRBV4-1 with TRBJ1-2, with 7 bases aligning to TRBD1. Germline-derived CDR1 and CDR2 are MGHRA and YSYEKL. CDR3 length equals 16 residues. V dropped 2 bases and J dropped 0; count of bases not matched to a gene: 6. DNA for the CDR3: TGCGCCAGCAGCCAATACAGGGGTCGAGCTAACTATGGCTACACCTTC. Amino acids: CASSQYRGRANYGYTF.

In its sample, this clone was seen a few times. The J gene is TRBJ2-7, the V gene TRBV7-2; 8 nucleotides line up with TRBD2. Germline V lookup: CDR1 SGHTA, CDR2 FQGNSA. CDR3 length: 14 residues. Trimming took 3 bases from V and 6 from J; bases not matched to a gene: 7. The CDR3 loop reads CASSFSGSPREQYF. CDR3 DNA: TGTGCCAGCAGCTTCAGCGGGAGCCCACGCGAGCAGTACTTC. Variable domain in full (rest from reference TRBV7-2 and TRBJ2-7): GAGVSQSPSNKVTEKGKDVELRCDPISGHTALYWYRQSLGQGLEFLIYFQGNSAPDKSGLPSDRFSAERTGGSVSTLTIQRTQQEDSAVYLCASSFSGSPREQYFGPGTRLTVT.

The rearrangement joins TRBV7-9 to TRBJ2-1; the match to TRBD2 covers 8 bases. The V gene end was trimmed by 2 bases and the J gene end by 1 base; junction bases not matched to a gene: 7. CDR3 length: 17 amino acids. Germline loops: CDR1 SEHNR, CDR2 FQNEAQ (reference sequence). The CDR3 sequence: CASSLTPGGWSYNEQFF. CDR3 DNA sequence: TGTGCCAGCAGCTTAACCCCGGGAGGGTGGTCCTACAATGAGCAGTTCTTC.

This clone showed up just once. This sequence joins TRBV27 and TRBJ2-2; D gene unclear. V was trimmed by 0 bases and J by 3 bases, leaving 5 bases between them. CDR1 is MNHEY, CDR2 SMNVEV, per germline (reference sequence). The CDR3 has 14 amino acids. The CDR3 loop reads CASSLSLYTGELFF. For the CDR3, the DNA is TGTGCCAGCAGTTTATCACTCTACACCGGGGAGCTGTTTTTT.

The chain is built from TRBV5-5 and TRBJ1-5, with TRBD1 as a possible D gene (6 bases). The germline V gene has CDR1 SGHKS and CDR2 YYEKEE (reference sequence). The CDR3 runs to 15 residues. Trimming left V 0 bases short and J 4 bases short, with 11 bases between. The CDR3 sequence is CASSLDQGWNQPQHF. CDR3 DNA: TGTGCCAGCAGCTTGGATCAGGGGTGGAATCAGCCCCAGCATTTT.

This clone was picked up one time. Other nucleotide sequences in the sample specify the same CDR3. The chain uses TRBV11-2 and TRBJ2-1; D perhaps matches TRBD2 (6 bases). Germline V lookup: CDR1 SGHAT, CDR2 FQNNGV. V lost 2 bases and J 4 bases, leaving 12 bases between the germline ends. This CDR3 is built from 15 residues. CDR3 nucleotides: TGTGCCAGCAGCTTAACCGGGGACTCTTACAATGAGCAGTTCTTC. It specifies CASSLTGDSYNEQFF.

V gene TRBV6-5 combines with J gene TRBJ1-2; D not certain. V lost 0 bases and J lost 8, with 10 bases in between. CDR3 size: 13 residues. Germline CDR1 is MNHEY and CDR2 is SVGAGI. The CDR3: CASSYSNSKGYTF. For the CDR3, the DNA is TGTGCCAGCAGTTACTCGAACAGTAAGGGCTACACCTTC.

This sequence joins TRBV7-6 and TRBJ1-1; TRBD1 aligns across 7 bases. CDR1 is SGHVS, CDR2 FNYEAQ, per germline. V was pared by 4 bases and J by 4 bases, with 6 bases of the junction left unmatched. The length of the CDR3 is 14 residues. The CDR3 loop reads CASSSQEGATEAFF. The CDR3, as DNA: TGTGCCAGCAGCTCACAGGAGGGGGCCACTGAAGCTTTCTTT.

This chain links TRBV27 with TRBJ1-2, with 10 bases lining up with TRBD1. The CDR3 contains 15 residues. The V gene's germline CDR1 is MNHEY and CDR2 SMNVEV (reference sequence). With V trimmed by 8 bases and J by 5 bases, 11 bases remained unmatched. The CDR3 is CASANPRTGGYGYTF. The CDR3 DNA is TGTGCCAGCGCTAACCCCAGGACAGGGGGATATGGCTACACCTTC.

The V and J genes are TRBV5-6 and TRBJ2-1, with 12 nucleotides matching TRBD2. V gave up 2 bases and J gave up 9 bases; unmatched junction bases: 12. Germline V gives CDR1 SGHDT, CDR2 YYEEEE. The CDR3 is made up of 17 amino acids. CDR3 sequence reads: CASSFASGRAGVAEQFF. The CDR3 region has the DNA TGTGCCAGCAGCTTTGCTAGCGGGAGGGCCGGGGTTGCTGAGCAGTTCTTC.

The genes are TRBV5-1 and TRBJ2-1; TRBD2 aligns across 12 bases. J was trimmed by 8 bases and V by 4 bases; bases with no gene match: 10. CDR1 is SGHRS, CDR2 YFSETQ, per germline. CDR3 size: 16 residues. CDR3 sequence: CASSHGLAGGRDEQFF. The CDR3 DNA sequence: TGCGCCAGCAGCCACGGTCTAGCGGGAGGGCGGGATGAGCAGTTCTTC.

This rearrangement joins TRBV5-4 to TRBJ2-5, with TRBD1 matching over 7 bases. The V segment lost 4 bases and the J segment 1 base; nucleotides outside the gene matches: 7. Germline V gene sequence: CDR1 SGHNT, CDR2 YYREEE (reference sequence). The CDR3 totals 15 residues. The CDR3 DNA reads as TGTGCCAGCAGCACAGGGACAGCCCCCCAAGAGACCCAGTACTTC. Translating it yields CASSTGTAPQETQYF.

The chain recombines TRBV5-1 with TRBJ2-5; D not resolved. V lost 4 bases and J lost 2, with 9 bases in between. Germline V gene sequence: CDR1 SGHRS, CDR2 YFSETQ. This CDR3 has 13 amino acids. CDR3 nucleotides: TGCGCCAGCAGCCCCTCCGAGCAAGAGACCCAGTACTTC. Protein product: CASSPSEQETQYF.

This clone occurred once. The chain employs TRBV6-1 and TRBJ2-7, with D maybe TRBD1 (5 bases). Germline lookup yields CDR1 MNHNS and CDR2 SASEGT. Trimming took off 5 bases at V and 3 bases at J, with 11 bases between the two ends. The CDR3 runs to 13 residues. In DNA form, the CDR3 reads TGTGCCAGCAGTATCGACAGATACTACGAGCAGTACTTC. Amino acids: CASSIDRYYEQYF.